This T cell receptor beta chain comes out of a study of control samples from healthy donors and cancer patients. Clones were read by immunoSEQ multiplex PCR, and TCRdb kept only the in-frame ones, dropping some. The data show over 150,000 clones, over 85% seen once. The CDR3 extends over 15 amino acids. The germline V and J ends were trimmed by 4 bases and 5 bases, with 17 bases remaining between them. Germline V gives CDR1 LGHDT, CDR2 YNNKEL (reference sequence). This sequence joins TRBV3-1 (or the pseudogene TRBV3-2) and TRBJ1-2, with D maybe TRBD1 (5 bases). The clonotype was recovered from a man aged 35 to 55 in good health. The sequenced material came from blood. CDR3 sequence: CASSRLQEPGYGYTF. The CDR3 DNA is TGTGCCAGCAGCCGGCTACAGGAGCCTGGGTATGGCTACACCTTC.